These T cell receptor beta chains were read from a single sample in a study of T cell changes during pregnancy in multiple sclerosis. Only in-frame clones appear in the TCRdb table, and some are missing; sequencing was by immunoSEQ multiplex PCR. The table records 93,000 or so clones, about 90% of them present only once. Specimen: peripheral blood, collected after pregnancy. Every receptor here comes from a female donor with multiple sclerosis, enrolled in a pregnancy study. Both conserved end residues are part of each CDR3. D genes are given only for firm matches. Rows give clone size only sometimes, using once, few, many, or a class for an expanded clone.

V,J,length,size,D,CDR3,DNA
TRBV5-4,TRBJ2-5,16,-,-,CASSNPLWGPQETQYF,TGTGCCAGCAGCAATCCTCTATGGGGGCCTCAAGAGACCCAGTACTTC
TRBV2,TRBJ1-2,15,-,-,CASIRVGGVGYGYTF,TGTGCCAGCATCCGGGTAGGAGGGGTCGGCTATGGCTACACCTTC
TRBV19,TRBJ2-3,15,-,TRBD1,CASSTDRGPTDTQYF,TGTGCCAGTAGTACGGACAGGGGTCCCACAGATACGCAGTATTTT
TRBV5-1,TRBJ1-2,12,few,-,CASSLEDYGYTF,TGCGCCAGCAGCTTGGAGGACTACGGCTACACCTTC
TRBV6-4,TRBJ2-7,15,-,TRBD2,CASSVEAGVPYEQYF,TGTGCCAGCAGTGTGGAAGCGGGGGTTCCCTACGAGCAGTACTTC
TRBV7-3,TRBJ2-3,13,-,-,CASSLGPVDTQYF,TGTGCCAGCAGCTTAGGGCCGGTGGATACGCAGTATTTT
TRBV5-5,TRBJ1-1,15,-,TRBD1,CASSSIDREGTEAFF,TGTGCCAGCAGCTCGATTGACAGGGAAGGCACTGAAGCTTTCTTT
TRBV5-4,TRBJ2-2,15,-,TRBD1,CASSLQGALTGELFF,TGTGCCAGCAGCCTACAGGGGGCGCTGACCGGGGAGCTGTTTTTT
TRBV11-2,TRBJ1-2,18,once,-,CASSFTHTGTPLIDGYTF,TGTGCCAGCAGCTTCACCCATACCGGGACACCTTTAATTGATGGCTACACCTTC
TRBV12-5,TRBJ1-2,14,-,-,CASGLAGSNYGYTF,TGTGCTAGTGGTTTGGCGGGTAGTAACTATGGCTACACCTTC
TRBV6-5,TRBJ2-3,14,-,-,CASSYYQSQDTQYF,TGTGCCAGCAGTTACTACCAATCCCAGGATACGCAGTATTTT
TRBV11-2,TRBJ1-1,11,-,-,CASSYLGGAFF,TGTGCCAGCAGTTACTTAGGGGGAGCTTTCTTT
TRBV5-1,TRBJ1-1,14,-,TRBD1,CASSLGTGGTEAFF,TGCGCCAGCAGCTTGGGGACAGGGGGTACTGAAGCTTTCTTT
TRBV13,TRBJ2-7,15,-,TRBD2,CASSLPGLAAYEQYF,TGTGCCAGCAGCTTACCGGGACTAGCGGCCTACGAGCAGTACTTC
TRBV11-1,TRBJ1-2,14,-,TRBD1,CASSPGTGDYGYTF,TGTGCCAGCAGCCCGGGGACAGGGGACTATGGCTACACCTTC
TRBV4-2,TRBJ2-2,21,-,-,CASSQDPGLLRGYRETGELFF,TGTGCCAGCAGCCAAGATCCCGGACTTCTACGGGGATACAGGGAGACCGGGGAGCTGTTTTTT
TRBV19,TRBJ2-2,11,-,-,CASFRLGELFF,TGTGCCAGCTTCAGGCTCGGGGAGCTGTTTTTT
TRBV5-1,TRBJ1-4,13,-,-,CASRVRSDEKLFF,TGCGCCAGCAGGGTTCGGAGTGATGAAAAACTGTTTTTT
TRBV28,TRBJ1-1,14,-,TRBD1,CASLTRQGNTEAFF,TGTGCCAGCCTCACCCGACAGGGCAACACTGAAGCTTTCTTT
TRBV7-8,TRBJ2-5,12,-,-,CASQTAQETQYF,TGTGCCAGCCAGACAGCCCAAGAGACCCAGTACTTC
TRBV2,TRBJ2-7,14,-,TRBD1,CASTRDRGPYEQYF,TGTGCCAGCACCCGGGACAGGGGGCCCTACGAGCAGTACTTC
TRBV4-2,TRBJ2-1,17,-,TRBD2,CASSHDVAGGVRNEQFF,TGTGCCAGCAGCCATGATGTAGCGGGGGGGGTCCGGAATGAGCAGTTCTTC
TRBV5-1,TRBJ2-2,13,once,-,CASLATNTGELFF,TGCGCCAGCTTGGCAACGAACACCGGGGAGCTGTTTTTT
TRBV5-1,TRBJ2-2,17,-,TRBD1,CASSLGQGASYTGELFF,TGCGCCAGCAGCTTGGGACAGGGGGCGAGTTACACCGGGGAGCTGTTTTTT
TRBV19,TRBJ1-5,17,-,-,CATGRTLEEYSNQPQHF,TGTGCCACCGGCCGGACACTCGAGGAGTATAGCAATCAGCCCCAGCATTTT
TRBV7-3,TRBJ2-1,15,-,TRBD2,CASSFPGLARNEQFF,TGTGCCAGCAGCTTCCCGGGACTAGCGAGAAATGAGCAGTTCTTC
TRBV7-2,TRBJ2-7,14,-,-,CASSVGTNSYEQYF,TGTGCCAGCAGCGTCGGGACAAACTCCTACGAGCAGTACTTC
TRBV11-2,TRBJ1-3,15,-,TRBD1,CASSSQTGWGNTIYF,TGTGCCAGCAGCTCTCAGACAGGGTGGGGAAACACCATATATTTT